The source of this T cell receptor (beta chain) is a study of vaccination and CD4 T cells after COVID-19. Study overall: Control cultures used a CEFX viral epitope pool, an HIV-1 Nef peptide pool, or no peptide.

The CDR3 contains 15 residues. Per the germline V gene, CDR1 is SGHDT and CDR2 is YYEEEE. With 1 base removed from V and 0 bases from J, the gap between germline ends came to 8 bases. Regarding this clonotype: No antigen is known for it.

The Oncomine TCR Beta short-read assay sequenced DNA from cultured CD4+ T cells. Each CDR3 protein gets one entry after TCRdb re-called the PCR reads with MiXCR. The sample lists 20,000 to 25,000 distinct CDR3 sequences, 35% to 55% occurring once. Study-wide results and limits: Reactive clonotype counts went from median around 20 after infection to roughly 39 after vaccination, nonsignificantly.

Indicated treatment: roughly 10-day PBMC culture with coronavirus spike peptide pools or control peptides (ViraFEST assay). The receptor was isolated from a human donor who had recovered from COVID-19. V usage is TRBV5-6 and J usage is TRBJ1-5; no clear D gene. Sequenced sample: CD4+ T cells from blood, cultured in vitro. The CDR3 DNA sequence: TGTGCCAGCAGCTTGCGGGGATATAGCAATCAGCCCCAGCATTTT. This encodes CASSLRGYSNQPQHF.